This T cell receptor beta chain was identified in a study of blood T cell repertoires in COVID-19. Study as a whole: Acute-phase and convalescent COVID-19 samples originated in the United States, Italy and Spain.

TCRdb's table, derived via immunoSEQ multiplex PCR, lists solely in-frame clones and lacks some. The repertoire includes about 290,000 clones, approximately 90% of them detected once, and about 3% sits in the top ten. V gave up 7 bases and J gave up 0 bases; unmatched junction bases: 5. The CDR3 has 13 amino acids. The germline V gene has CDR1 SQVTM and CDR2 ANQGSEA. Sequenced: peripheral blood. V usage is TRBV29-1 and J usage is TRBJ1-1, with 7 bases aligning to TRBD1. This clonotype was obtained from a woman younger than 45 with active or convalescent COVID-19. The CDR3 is CSGSGQMNTEAFF. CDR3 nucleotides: TGCAGCGGCTCGGGACAGATGAACACTGAAGCTTTCTTT.